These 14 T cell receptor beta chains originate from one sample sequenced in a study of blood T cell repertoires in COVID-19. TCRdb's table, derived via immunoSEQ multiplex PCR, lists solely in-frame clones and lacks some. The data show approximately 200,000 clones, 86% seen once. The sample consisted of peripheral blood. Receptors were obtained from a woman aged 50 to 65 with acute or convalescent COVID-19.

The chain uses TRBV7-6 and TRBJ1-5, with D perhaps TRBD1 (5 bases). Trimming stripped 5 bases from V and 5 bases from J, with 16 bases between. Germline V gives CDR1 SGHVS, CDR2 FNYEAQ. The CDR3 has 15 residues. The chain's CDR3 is CASSLQGGSDQPQHF. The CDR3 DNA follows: TGTGCCAGCAGCCTTCAGGGAGGCTCGGATCAGCCCCAGCATTTT.

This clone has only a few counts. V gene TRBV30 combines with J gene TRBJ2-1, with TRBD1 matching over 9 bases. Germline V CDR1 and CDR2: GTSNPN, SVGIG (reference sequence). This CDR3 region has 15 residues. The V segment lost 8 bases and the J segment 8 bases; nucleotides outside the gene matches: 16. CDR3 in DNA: TGTGCCCGGGCCGTGGGACAGGGTATTTTCGATGAGCAGTTCTTC. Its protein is CARAVGQGIFDEQFF.

CDR3 nucleotide sequence: TGCGCCAGCAGCCGAGAGTTCAGGGGATTGGGCTCCTACGAGCAGTACTTC. Protein sequence: CASSREFRGLGSYEQYF. This chain links TRBV4-1 with TRBJ2-7, with TRBD1 as a possible D gene (6 bases). Germline loops: CDR1 MGHRA, CDR2 YSYEKL. The ends were cut back, 4 bases at V and 0 bases at J, with 19 bases in the middle. The CDR3 runs 17 residues.

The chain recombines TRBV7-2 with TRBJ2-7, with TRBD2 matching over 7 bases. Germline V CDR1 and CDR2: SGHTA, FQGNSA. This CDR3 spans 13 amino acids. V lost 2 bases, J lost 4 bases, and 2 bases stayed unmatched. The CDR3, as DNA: TGTGCCAGCAGCTTAACCGGGAGGTACGAGCAGTACTTC. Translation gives CASSLTGRYEQYF.

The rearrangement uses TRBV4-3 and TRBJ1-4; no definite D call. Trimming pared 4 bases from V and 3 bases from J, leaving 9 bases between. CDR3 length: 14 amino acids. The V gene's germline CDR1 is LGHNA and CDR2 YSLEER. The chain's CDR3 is CASSLEGSNEKLFF. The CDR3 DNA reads TGCGCCAGCAGCCTTGAGGGCTCTAATGAAAAACTGTTTTTT.

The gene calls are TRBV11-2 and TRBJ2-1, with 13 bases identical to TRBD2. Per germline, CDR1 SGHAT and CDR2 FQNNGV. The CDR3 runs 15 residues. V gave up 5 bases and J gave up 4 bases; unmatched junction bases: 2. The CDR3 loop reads CASSPGLAGYNEQFF. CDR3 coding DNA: TGTGCCAGCAGCCCGGGACTAGCGGGGTACAATGAGCAGTTCTTC.

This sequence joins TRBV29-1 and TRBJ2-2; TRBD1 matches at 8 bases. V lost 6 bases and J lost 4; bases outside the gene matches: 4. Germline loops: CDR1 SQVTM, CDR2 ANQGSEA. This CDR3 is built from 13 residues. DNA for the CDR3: TGCAGCGTAGGGACAGGAGCCACCGGGGAGCTGTTTTTT. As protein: CSVGTGATGELFF.

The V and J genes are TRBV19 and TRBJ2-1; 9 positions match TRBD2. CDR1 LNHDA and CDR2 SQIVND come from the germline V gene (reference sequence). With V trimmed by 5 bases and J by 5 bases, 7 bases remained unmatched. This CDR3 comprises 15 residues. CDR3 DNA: TGTGCCAGTAGTCACCCGCCTAGCGGGAACAATGAGCAGTTCTTC. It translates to CASSHPPSGNNEQFF.

The CDR3 loop reads CASSRTGTYEQYF. CDR3 in DNA: TGTGCCAGCAGCCGGACGGGAACCTACGAGCAGTACTTC. The rearrangement links TRBV7-9 to TRBJ2-7, with D perhaps TRBD2 (5 bases). Germline V gives CDR1 SEHNR, CDR2 FQNEAQ (reference sequence). With 5 bases removed from V and 2 bases from J, the gap between germline ends came to 10 bases. This CDR3 is 13 amino acids long. The whole variable domain, remainder taken from reference TRBV7-9 and TRBJ2-7, is DTGVSQNPRHKITKRGQNVTFRCDPISEHNRLYWYRQTLGQGPEFLTYFQNEAQLEKSRLLSDRFSAERPKGSFSTLEIQRTEQGDSAMYLCASSRTGTYEQYFGPGTRLTVT.

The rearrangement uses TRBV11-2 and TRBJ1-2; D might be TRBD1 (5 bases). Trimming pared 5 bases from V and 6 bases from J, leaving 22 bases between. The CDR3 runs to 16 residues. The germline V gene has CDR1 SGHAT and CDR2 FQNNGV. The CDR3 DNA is TGTGCCAGCAGCCTCCAATTAGGGCAGGGAGGGGATGGCTACACCTTC. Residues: CASSLQLGQGGDGYTF.

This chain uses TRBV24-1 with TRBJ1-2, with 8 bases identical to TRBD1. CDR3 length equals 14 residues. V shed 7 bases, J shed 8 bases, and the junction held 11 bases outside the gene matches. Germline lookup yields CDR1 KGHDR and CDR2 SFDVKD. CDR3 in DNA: TGTGCCACCAGCGCCGAAGGACAGGGCTTGGGCTACACCTTC. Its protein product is CATSAEGQGLGYTF.

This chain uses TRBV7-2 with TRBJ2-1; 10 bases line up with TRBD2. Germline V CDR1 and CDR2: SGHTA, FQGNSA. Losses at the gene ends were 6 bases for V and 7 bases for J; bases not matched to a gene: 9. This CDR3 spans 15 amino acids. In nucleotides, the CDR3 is TGTGCCAGCAGTCCGGAGCGGGGGGGTCAGAATGAGCAGTTCTTC. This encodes CASSPERGGQNEQFF.

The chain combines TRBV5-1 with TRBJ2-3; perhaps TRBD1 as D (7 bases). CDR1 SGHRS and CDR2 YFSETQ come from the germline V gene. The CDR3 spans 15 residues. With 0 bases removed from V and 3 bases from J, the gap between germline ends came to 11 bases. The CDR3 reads CASSLDAGGTDTQYF. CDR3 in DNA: TGCGCCAGCAGCTTGGATGCAGGGGGGACAGATACGCAGTATTTT.

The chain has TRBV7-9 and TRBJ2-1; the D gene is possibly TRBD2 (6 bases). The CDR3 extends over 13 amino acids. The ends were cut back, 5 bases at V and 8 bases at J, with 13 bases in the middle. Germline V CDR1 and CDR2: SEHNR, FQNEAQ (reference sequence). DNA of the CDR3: TGTGCCAGCAGCCTGGAGGCGGGGCATGAGCAGTTCTTC. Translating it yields CASSLEAGHEQFF. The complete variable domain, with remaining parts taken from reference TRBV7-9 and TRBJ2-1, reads DTGVSQNPRHKITKRGQNVTFRCDPISEHNRLYWYRQTLGQGPEFLTYFQNEAQLEKSRLLSDRFSAERPKGSFSTLEIQRTEQGDSAMYLCASSLEAGHEQFFGPGTRLTVL.